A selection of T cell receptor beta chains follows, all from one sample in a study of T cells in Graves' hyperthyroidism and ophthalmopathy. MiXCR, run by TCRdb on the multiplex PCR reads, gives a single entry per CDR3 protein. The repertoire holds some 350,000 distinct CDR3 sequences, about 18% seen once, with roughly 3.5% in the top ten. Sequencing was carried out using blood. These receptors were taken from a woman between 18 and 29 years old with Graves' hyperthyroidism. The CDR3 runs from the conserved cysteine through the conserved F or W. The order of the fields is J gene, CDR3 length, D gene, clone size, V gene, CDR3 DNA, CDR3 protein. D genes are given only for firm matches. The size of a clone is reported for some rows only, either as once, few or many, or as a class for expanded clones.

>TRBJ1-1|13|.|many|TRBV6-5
TGTGCCAGCAGTTACTCGACAGACACTGAAGCTTTCTTT
CASSYSTDTEAFF
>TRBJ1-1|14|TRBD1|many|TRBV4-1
TGTGCCAGCAGTCCCGGGACAGGGCGGACTGAAGCTTTCTTT
CASSPGTGRTEAFF
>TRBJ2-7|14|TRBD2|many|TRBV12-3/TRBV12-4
TGTGCCAGCAGCGTACGCGGGGGGATCTACGAGCAGTACTTC
CASSVRGGIYEQYF
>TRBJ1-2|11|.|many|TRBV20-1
TGCAGTGCTAGAGAGTTTAATATGGACCGCTTC
CSAREFNMDRF
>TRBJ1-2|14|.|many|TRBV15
TGTGCCACCAGCAGAGATCATTTCGGATCCGGCTACACCTTC
CATSRDHFGSGYTF
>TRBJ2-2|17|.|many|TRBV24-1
TGTGCCACCAGTGATTTGCAGGCGGGGGCGTACACCGGGGAGCTGTTTTTT
CATSDLQAGAYTGELFF
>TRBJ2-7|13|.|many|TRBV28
TGTGCCAGCAGTGGCTGGGGTTATTACGAGCAGTACTTC
CASSGWGYYEQYF
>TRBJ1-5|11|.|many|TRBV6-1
TGTGCCACCCGCCTTAGCCAGCCCCAGCATTTT
CATRLSQPQHF
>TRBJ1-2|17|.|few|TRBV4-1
TGCGCCAGCAGCCACCTCTTTTCCCGGGACCCCCAGAGAGGCTACACCTTC
CASSHLFSRDPQRGYTF
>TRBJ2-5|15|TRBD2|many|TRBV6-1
TGTGCCAGCAGTGGACTAGCGGGGTACCAAGAGACCCAGTACTTC
CASSGLAGYQETQYF
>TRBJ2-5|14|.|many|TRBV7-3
TGTGCCAGCAGCTTAGTACGGGACGGGGGGACCCAGTACTTC
CASSLVRDGGTQYF
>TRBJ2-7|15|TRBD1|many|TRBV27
TGTGCCAGCAGTTCAAGGGGACAGGGTTCTCGCGAGCAGTACTTC
CASSSRGQGSREQYF
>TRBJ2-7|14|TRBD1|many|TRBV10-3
TGTGCCATCAGGATGGGACAGGGCTCCTACGAGCAGTACTTC
CAIRMGQGSYEQYF
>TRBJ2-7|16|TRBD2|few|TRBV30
TGTGCCTGGAGCGGGACTAGCGGGGGGCCAGGCTACGAGCAGTACTTC
CAWSGTSGGPGYEQYF
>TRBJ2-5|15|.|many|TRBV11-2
TGTGCCAGCAGCTCCTCGGGGTTCACGAAAGAGACCCAGTACTTC
CASSSSGFTKETQYF
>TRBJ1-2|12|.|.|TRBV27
TGTGCCACTCACAGGAGCCTACCCTTCTACACCTTC
CATHRSLPFYTF
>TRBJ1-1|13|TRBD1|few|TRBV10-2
TGCGCCAGCGGCCGACAGGGGAAAACTGAAGCTTTCTTT
CASGRQGKTEAFF
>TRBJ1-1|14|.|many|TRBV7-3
TGTGCCAGCAGCCCCCTGGGGGGAAGGGCTGAAGCTTTCTTT
CASSPLGGRAEAFF
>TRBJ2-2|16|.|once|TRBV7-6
TGTGCCAGCAGCTTAGTGGGTCGTGGGGGCACCGGGGAGCTGTTTTTT
CASSLVGRGGTGELFF
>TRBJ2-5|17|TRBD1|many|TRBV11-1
TGTGCCAGCATCAACCGGGACAGGGGGTTTCGGCAAGAGACCCAGTACTTC
CASINRDRGFRQETQYF
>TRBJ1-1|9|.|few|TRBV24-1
TGTGCCACTAGGCTATGGGCTTTCTTT
CATRLWAFF
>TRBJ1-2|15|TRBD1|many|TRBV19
TGTGCCAGTAGTATCGCGACAGGGGGCCTCTTTGGCTACACCTTC
CASSIATGGLFGYTF
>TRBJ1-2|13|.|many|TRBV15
TGTGCCACCACCCCAGGCGGAGGCTATGGCTACACCTTC
CATTPGGGYGYTF
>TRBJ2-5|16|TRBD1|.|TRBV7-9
TGTGCCAGCAGCTCCCCCTGGACAGGGGGAAGAGAGACCCAGTACTTC
CASSSPWTGGRETQYF
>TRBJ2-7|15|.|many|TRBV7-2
TGTGCCAGCAGCTTAGCGTGGGATAGCTCCTACGAGCAGTACTTC
CASSLAWDSSYEQYF
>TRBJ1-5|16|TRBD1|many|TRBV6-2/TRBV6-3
TGTGCCAGCAGCAATCCTGACAGGGAGGTAAATCAGCCCCAGCATTTT
CASSNPDREVNQPQHF
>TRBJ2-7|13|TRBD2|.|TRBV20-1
TGCAGTGCTGGGAGGGGAGGTAGGAACGAGCAGTACTTC
CSAGRGGRNEQYF
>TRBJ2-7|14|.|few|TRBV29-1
TGCAGCGTTGTGGAGGGGGCAGGGGGCTACGAGCAGTACTTC
CSVVEGAGGYEQYF
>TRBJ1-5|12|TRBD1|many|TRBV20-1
TGCAGTGGCAGGGGGAAGAATCAGCCCCAGCATTTT
CSGRGKNQPQHF
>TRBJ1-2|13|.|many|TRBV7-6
TGTGCCAGCAGCGCCCCAGGGCGGGAAGGCTACACCTTC
CASSAPGREGYTF
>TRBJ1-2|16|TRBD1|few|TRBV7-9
TGTGCCAGCAGCCCAGAAAACAGGGGGGGCGACTATGGCTACACCTTC
CASSPENRGGDYGYTF
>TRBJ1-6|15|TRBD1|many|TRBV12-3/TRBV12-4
TGTGCCAGCAGTACAGACAGGGCGCTTAATTCACCCCTCCACTTT
CASSTDRALNSPLHF
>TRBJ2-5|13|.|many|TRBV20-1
TGCAGTGCTAAAGCGGTTTTCCAAGAGACCCAGTACTTC
CSAKAVFQETQYF
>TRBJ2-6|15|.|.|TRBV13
TGTGCCAGCAGCCCGGGGCTCTCTGGGGCCAACGTCCTGACTTTC
CASSPGLSGANVLTF
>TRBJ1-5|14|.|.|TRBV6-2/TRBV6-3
TGTGCCAGCACCCAGACAGTGAAAAATCAGCCTCAGCATTTT
CASTQTVKNQPQHF
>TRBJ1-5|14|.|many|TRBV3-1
TGTGCCAGCAGCCGTAGACAGGTTGATCAGCCCCAGCATTTT
CASSRRQVDQPQHF
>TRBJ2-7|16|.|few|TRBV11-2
TGTGCCAGCAGTCCGGGCCAGGCCGGGACTCTCTACGAGCGGTACTTC
CASSPGQAGTLYERYF
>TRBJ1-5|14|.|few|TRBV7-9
TGTGCCAGCAGCCTCAAAGATAGCAATCAGCCCCAGCATTTT
CASSLKDSNQPQHF
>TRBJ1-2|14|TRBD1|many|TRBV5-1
TGCGCCAGCAGCGGAACGACAGGGTGGTATGGCTACACCTTC
CASSGTTGWYGYTF
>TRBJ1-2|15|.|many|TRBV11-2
TGTGCCAGCAGCCCCGCCGACGGTGGGTACTATGGCTACACCTTC
CASSPADGGYYGYTF
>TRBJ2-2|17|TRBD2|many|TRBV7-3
TGTGCCAGCACCACGTTGGGTGGCGGGGGGGTCACCGGGGAGCTGTTTTTT
CASTTLGGGGVTGELFF
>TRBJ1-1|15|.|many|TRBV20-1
TGCAGTGCTAGAGATTACAGGGTCGGGAACACTGAAGCTTTCTTT
CSARDYRVGNTEAFF
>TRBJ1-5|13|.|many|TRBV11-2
TGTGCCAGCAGCGTGGGAAGGAATCAGCCCCAGCATTTT
CASSVGRNQPQHF
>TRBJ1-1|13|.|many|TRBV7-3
TGTGCCAGCACCTTGGGGAAGGGTGGTGAAGCTTTCTTT
CASTLGKGGEAFF